This TCR beta chain came from a study of blood T cell repertoires in COVID-19 (dated by TCRdb to about 2020). Concerning the study at large: Samples covering the acute and convalescent phases of COVID-19 were provided by collaborators in the United States, Italy and Spain. The prospective study material was composed of cDNA or gDNA derived from T cells, B-cell-depleted T cells, or PBMCs. The dataset comprised deeply sampled blood TCRbeta repertoires from subjects exposed to, actively infected with, or recovered from COVID-19. The repertoires were released in a freely available public database intended as a resource for research on the immune response to SARS-CoV-2. The samples were drawn from the first 160 participants of the ongoing ImmuneRACE study and from 950 to 1,500 subjects provided by 6 global collaborators. Nearly every sample came with metadata listing a de-identified subject ID, COVID-19 status, age in years and sex. HLA class I and class II types, where available, came from metadata supplied by the sample provider rather than from assay-based typing.

At one collaborating source in Seattle, patients were enrolled during active infection and were followed longitudinally through the course of disease. Each collaborating institution followed its own protocols to collect whole blood in K2EDTA tubes. For TCRbeta analysis, collaborators shipped samples in one of three forms: frozen whole blood, isolated PBMCs, or DNA extracted from either of those sample types. Via the germline V gene, CDR1 is SGDLS and CDR2 YYNGEE. A distance of 11 bases separates the germline ends of V and J, which lose 4 bases and 0 bases respectively. The CDR3 contains 14 residues, cysteine and phenylalanine counted. CDR3 DNA is the only sequence kept; it has 42 bases, read in frame from the first base. TCRbeta CDR3 regions were amplified from genomic DNA using the immunoSEQ Assay, a bias-controlled multiplex PCR. Turning to the authors' computational methods: The number of nucleated cells in each sample was estimated by amplification of reference gene primers within the assay. Sequence reads were collapsed and filtered to measure the absolute abundance of every unique TCRbeta CDR3 rearrangement. For each sample, productive Simpson clonality was calculated by taking the square root of Simpson's diversity index across productive rearrangements. The source is immuneACCESS, and TCRdb retained only in-frame sequences with V and J called. Part of the clones is not carried over; for the studies checked, unresolved V genes explain less than half of this, and the remainder is unexplained. V and J calls and clone size are those listed in that table; D and trimming were worked out from the DNA. This sample comprises about 62,000 clones, 85% to 90% of them detected only once. The ten most abundant clones make up 15% to 20% of the sample.

Beyond this particular receptor, the publication reports: The quantity of clinical and demographic metadata differed by source and by participant and was supplied without curation.

Concerning this clone itself: Its antigen is not yet known. No much larger clonotype is one base removed from it; base qualities were not supplied.

Sequenced: peripheral blood. The chain joins TRBV9 to TRBJ2-7; TRBD1 is perhaps the D gene, given 6 matching bases. This clonotype was obtained from a woman aged 60-70 years with COVID-19, enrolled during active disease. The nucleotides read TGTGCCAGCAGCCTCTACAGGGACTCCTACGAGCAGTACTTC. Translated, this gives CASSLYRDSYEQYF.